Each of the 2 T cell receptor beta chains below was sequenced from the same sample in a study of low-dose radiotherapy and immunotherapy resistance in tumors. With TRAV- and TRBV-specific primers, first-strand cDNA was made, covering the alpha and beta chains. It was with a constant-region primer and a V-primer adapter that TCRs were amplified over roughly 19 PCR cycles. MiXCR, run by TCRdb on the reads, gives a single entry per CDR3 protein. Here the sample spans 13,000 to 15,000 distinct CDR3 sequences, about 75% being singletons. These receptors were taken from a human donor with advanced metastatic prostate, ovarian, gallbladder or colorectal cancer (not recorded which). This table probably holds off-target reads from a library built for another chain.

This clonotype was detected only once. The rearrangement links TRBV6-2 or TRBV6-3 to TRBJ2-2; D not resolved. Trimming took off 3 bases at V and 5 bases at J, with 4 bases between the two ends. Germline CDR1 MNHEY, CDR2 SVGEGT. This CDR3 contains 12 residues. DNA of the CDR3: TGTGCCAGCAGTTATTGGACCGGGGAGCTGTTTTTT. It encodes CASSYWTGELFF.

V usage is TRBV9 and J usage is TRBJ2-1; the match to TRBD2 covers 7 bases. Trimming removed 0 bases from V and 0 bases from J; junction bases left unmatched: 3. The CDR3 extends over 16 amino acids. The germline gives CDR1 SGDLS, CDR2 YYNGEE. CDR3 coding DNA: TGTGCCAGCAGCGTAGTGCGGGGGAGCTCCTACAATGAGCAGTTCTTC. Encoded protein: CASSVVRGSSYNEQFF.